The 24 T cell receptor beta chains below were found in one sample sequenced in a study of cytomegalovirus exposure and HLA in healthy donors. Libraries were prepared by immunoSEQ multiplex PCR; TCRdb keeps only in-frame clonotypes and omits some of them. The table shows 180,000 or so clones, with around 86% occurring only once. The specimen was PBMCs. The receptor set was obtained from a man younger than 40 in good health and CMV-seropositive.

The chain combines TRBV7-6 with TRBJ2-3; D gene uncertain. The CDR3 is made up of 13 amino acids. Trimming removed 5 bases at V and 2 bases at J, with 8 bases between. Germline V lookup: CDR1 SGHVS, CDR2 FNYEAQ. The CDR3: CASSQAFTDTQYF. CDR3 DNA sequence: TGTGCCAGCAGCCAGGCTTTCACAGATACGCAGTATTTT.

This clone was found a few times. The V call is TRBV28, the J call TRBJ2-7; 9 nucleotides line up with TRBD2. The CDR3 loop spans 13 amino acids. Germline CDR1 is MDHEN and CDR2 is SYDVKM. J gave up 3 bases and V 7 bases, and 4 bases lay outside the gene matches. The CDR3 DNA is TGTGCCAGCATTCGTAGCGGGAGCTACGAGCAGTACTTC. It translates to CASIRSGSYEQYF.

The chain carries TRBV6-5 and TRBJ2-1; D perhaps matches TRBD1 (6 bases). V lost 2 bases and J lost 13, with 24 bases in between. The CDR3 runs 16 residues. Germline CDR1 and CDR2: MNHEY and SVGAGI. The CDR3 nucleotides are TGTGCCAGCAGTTACGAGGGGACATTAAGCCTCAGGGTCCAGTTCTTC. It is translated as CASSYEGTLSLRVQFF.

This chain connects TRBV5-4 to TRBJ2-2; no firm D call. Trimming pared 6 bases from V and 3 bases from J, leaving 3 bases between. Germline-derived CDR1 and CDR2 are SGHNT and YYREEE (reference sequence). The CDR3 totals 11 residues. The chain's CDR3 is CASKDTGELFF. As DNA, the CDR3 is TGTGCCAGCAAGGACACCGGGGAGCTGTTTTTT.

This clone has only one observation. The CDR3 spells CASSADLRVAGGYTF. The CDR3 nucleotides are TGTGCCAGCAGCGCCGATCTAAGGGTCGCCGGTGGCTACACCTTC. V and J are TRBV9 and TRBJ1-2; D gene uncertain. V lost 3 bases to trimming and J lost 7 bases, with 19 bases between them. Per the germline V gene, CDR1 is SGDLS and CDR2 is YYNGEE. CDR3 length: 15 amino acids.

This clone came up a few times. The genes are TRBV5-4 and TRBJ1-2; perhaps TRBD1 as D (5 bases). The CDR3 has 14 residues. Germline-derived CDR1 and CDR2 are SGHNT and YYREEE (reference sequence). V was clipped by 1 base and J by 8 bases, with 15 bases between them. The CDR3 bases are TGTGCCAGCAGCTTGATTTCCCAGGGCTTCGGCTACACCTTC. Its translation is CASSLISQGFGYTF.

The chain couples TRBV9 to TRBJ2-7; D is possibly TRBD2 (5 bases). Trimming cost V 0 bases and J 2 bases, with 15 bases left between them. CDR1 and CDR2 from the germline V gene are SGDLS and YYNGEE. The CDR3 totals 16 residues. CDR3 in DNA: TGTGCCAGCAGCGTAGGGTCTAGCAGGAGCCCCTACGAGCAGTACTTC. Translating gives CASSVGSSRSPYEQYF.

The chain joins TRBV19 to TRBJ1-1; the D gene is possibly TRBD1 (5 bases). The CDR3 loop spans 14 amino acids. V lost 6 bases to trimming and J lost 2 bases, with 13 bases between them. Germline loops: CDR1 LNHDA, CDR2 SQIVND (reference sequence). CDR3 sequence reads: CASRAGQGNTEAFF. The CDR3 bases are TGTGCCAGTAGAGCGGGGCAGGGAAACACTGAAGCTTTCTTT.

The DNA of the CDR3 is TGTGCCAGCAGCGCGGGGACAGGGGTTCTTAATGGCTACACCTTC. Encoded protein: CASSAGTGVLNGYTF. The V call is TRBV7-9, the J call TRBJ1-2, with 10 bases fitting TRBD1. CDR3 size: 15 residues. V lost 5 bases, J lost 6 bases, and 9 bases stayed unmatched. CDR1 is SEHNR and CDR2 is FQNEAQ in the germline V gene (reference sequence).

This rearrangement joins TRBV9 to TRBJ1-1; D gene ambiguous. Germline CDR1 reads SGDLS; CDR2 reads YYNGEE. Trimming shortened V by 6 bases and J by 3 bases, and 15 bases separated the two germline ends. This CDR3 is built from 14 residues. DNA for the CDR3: TGTGCCAGCACCCGTGGGGTTCTGGACACTGAAGCTTTCTTT. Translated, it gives CASTRGVLDTEAFF.

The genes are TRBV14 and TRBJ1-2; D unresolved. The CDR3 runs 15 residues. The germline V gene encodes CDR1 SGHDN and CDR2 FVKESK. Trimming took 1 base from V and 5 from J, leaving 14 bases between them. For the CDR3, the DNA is TGTGCCAGCAGCCAAGCCGGGCAGGATGGGTATGGCTACACCTTC. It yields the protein CASSQAGQDGYGYTF.

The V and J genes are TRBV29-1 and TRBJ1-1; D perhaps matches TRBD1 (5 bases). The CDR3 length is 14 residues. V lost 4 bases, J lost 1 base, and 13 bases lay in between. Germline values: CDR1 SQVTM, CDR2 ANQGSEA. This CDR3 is CSVGGNTGNTEAFF. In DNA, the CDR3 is TGCAGCGTTGGGGGAAACACAGGGAACACTGAAGCTTTCTTT.

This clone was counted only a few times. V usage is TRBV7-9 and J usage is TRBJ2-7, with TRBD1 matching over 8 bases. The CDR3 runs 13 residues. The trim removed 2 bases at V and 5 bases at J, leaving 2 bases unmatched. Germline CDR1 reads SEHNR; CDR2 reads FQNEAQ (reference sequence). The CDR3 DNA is TGTGCCAGCAGCTTACGACAGGGGAACGAGCAGTACTTC. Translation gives CASSLRQGNEQYF.

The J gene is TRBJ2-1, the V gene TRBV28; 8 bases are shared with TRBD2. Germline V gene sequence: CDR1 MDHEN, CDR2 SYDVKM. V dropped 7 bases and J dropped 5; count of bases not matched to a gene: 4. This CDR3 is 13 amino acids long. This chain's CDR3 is CASKDGRDNEQFF. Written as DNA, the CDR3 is TGTGCCAGCAAAGACGGGAGGGACAATGAGCAGTTCTTC.

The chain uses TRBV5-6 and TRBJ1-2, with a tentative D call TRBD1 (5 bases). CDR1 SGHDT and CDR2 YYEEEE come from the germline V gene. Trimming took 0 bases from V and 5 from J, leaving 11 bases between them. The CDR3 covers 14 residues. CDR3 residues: CASSLVQAKYGYTF. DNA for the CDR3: TGTGCCAGCAGCTTGGTACAGGCGAAGTATGGCTACACCTTC.

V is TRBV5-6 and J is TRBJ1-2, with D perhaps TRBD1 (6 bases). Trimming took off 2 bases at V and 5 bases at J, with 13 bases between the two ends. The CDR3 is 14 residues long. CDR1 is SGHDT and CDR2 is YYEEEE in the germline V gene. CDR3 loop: CASSLSDRAYGYTF. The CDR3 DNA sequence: TGTGCCAGCAGCTTATCGGACAGAGCTTATGGCTACACCTTC.

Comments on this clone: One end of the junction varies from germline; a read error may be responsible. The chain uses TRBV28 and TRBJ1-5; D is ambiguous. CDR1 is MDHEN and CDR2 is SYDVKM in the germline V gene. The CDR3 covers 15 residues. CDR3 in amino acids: CASSLEYTSNQPQHF. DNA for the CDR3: TGTGCCAGCAGTTTAGAGTATACTAGCAATCAACCCCAGCATTTT.

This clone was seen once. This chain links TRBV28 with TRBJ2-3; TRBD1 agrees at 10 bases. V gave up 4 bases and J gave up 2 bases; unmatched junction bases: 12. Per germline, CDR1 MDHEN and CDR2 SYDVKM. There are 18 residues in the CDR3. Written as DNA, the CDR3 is TGTGCCAGCAGTTGGGCTGGGACAGGGGTGGCACACACAGATACGCAGTATTTT. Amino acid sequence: CASSWAGTGVAHTDTQYF.

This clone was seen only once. CDR3 amino acids: CASGTGLAEGNEQFF. As DNA, the CDR3 is TGTGCTAGTGGGACGGGACTAGCGGAAGGGAATGAGCAGTTCTTC. The chain combines TRBV12-5 with TRBJ2-1, with TRBD2 matching 11 bases. Unmatched junction bases numbered 8, after V lost 6 bases and J lost 7 bases. The CDR3 length is 15 residues. The germline CDR1 and CDR2 sequences are LGHNT and FRNRAP.

CDR3 loop: CASSGLGPTGGEAFF. CDR3 nucleotides: TGCGCCAGCAGCGGCCTGGGGCCTACTGGTGGTGAAGCTTTCTTT. The chain is built from TRBV5-1 and TRBJ1-1; TRBD1 might be the D (5 bases). Germline V gene lookup returns CDR1 SGHRS and CDR2 YFSETQ. V dropped 4 bases and J dropped 7 bases, with 20 bases sitting between them. The CDR3 loop spans 15 amino acids. Full variable domain (outside the CDR3, taken from reference TRBV5-1 and TRBJ1-1): KAGVTQTPRYLIKTRGQQVTLSCSPISGHRSVSWYQQTPGQGLQFLFEYFSETQRNKGNFPGRFSGRQFSNSRSEMNVSTLELGDSALYLCASSGLGPTGGEAFFGQGTRLTVV.

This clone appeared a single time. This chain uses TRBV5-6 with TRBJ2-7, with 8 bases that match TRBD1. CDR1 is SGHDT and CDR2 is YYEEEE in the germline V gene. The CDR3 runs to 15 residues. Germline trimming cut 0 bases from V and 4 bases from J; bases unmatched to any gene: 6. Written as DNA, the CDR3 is TGTGCCAGCAGCTTGGGAGGGCAGGGGGCTTACGAGCAGTACTTC. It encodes CASSLGGQGAYEQYF.

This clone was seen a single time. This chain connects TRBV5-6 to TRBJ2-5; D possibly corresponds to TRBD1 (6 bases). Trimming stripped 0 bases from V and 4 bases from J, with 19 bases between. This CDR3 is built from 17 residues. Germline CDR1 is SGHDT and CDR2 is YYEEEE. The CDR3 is CASSLEVRFRGGETQYF. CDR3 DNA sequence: TGTGCCAGCAGCTTGGAAGTCAGGTTCCGAGGGGGAGAGACCCAGTACTTC.

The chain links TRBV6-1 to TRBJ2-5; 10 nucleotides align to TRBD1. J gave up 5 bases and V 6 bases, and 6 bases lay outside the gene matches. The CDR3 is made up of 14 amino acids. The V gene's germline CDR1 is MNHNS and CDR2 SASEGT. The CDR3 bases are TGTGCCAGCAGGAAGGGACAGGGGATCGAGACCCAGTACTTC. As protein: CASRKGQGIETQYF.

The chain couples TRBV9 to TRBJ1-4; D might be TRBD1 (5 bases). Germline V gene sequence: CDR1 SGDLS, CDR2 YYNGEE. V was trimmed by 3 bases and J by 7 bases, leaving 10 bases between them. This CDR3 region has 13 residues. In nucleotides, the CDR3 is TGTGCCAGCAGCGAAGGGGTTGGTGAAAAACTGTTTTTT. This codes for CASSEGVGEKLFF. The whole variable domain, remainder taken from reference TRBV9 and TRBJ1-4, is DSGVTQTPKHLITATGQRVTLRCSPRSGDLSVYWYQQSLDQGLQFLIQYYNGEERAKGNILERFSAQQFPDLHSELNLSSLELGDSALYFCASSEGVGEKLFFGSGTQLSVL.